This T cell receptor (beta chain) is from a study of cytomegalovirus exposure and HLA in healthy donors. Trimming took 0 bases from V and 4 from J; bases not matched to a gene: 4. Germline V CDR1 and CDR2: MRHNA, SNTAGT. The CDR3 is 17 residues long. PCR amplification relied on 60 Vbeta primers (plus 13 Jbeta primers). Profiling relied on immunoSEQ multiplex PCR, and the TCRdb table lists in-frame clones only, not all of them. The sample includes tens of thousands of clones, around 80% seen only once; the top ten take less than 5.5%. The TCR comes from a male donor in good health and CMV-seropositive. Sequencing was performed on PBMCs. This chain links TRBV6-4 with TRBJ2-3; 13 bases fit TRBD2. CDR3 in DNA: TGTGCCAGCAGTGACTCTACACTAGCGGGAGGGCCAGATACGCAGTATTTT. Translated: CASSDSTLAGGPDTQYF.